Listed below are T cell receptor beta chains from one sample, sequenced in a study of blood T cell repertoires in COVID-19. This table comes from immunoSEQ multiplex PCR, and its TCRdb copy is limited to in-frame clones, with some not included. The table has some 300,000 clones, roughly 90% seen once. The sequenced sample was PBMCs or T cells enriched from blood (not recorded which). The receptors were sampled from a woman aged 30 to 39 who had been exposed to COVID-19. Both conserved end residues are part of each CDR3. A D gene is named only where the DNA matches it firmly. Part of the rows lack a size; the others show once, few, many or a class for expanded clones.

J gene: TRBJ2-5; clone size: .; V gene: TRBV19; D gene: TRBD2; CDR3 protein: CASSPGLAGQETQYF; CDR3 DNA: TGTGCCAGTAGTCCGGGACTAGCGGGGCAAGAGACCCAGTACTTC
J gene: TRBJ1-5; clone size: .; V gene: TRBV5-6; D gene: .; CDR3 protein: CASSLGRWRDPRDQPQHF; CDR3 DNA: TGTGCCAGCAGCTTGGGGCGTTGGCGAGACCCGAGGGATCAGCCCCAGCATTTT
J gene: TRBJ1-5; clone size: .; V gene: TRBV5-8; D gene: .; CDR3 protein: CASSLYRTEYSNQPQHF; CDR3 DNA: TGTGCCAGCAGCTTATATCGGACAGAATATAGCAATCAGCCCCAGCATTTT
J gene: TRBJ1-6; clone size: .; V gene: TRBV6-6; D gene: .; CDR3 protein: CASRRDRNNSPLHF; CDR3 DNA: TGTGCCAGCCGCCGAGACAGGAATAATTCACCCCTCCACTTT
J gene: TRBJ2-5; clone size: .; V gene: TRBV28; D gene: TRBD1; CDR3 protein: CASSLLGQGAEETQYF; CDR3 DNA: TGTGCCAGCAGTTTATTGGGACAGGGGGCAGAAGAGACCCAGTACTTC
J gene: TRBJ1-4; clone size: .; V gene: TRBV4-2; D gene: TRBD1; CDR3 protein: CASSRRRDRVWEKLFF; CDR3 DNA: TGTGCCAGCAGCCGACGGCGGGACAGGGTTTGGGAAAAACTGTTTTTT
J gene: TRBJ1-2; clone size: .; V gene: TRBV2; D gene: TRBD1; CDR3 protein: CANPGQDYGYTF; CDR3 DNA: TGTGCCAACCCGGGACAGGATTATGGCTACACCTTC
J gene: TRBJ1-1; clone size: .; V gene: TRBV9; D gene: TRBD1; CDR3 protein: CASSLGQGFTEAFF; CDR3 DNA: TGTGCCAGCAGCCTCGGACAGGGTTTCACTGAAGCTTTCTTT
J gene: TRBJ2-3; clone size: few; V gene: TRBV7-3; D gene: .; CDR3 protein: CASSNGGGTDTQYF; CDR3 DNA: TGTGCCAGCAGCAACGGGGGAGGCACAGATACGCAGTATTTT
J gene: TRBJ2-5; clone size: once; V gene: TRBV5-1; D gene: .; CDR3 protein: CASSLVRQETQYF; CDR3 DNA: TGCGCCAGCTCTCTCGTCCGCCAAGAGACCCAGTACTTC
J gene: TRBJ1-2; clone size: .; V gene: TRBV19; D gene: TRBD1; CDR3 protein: CASRGTGDIYGYTF; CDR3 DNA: TGTGCCAGTAGAGGGACAGGGGATATCTATGGCTACACCTTC
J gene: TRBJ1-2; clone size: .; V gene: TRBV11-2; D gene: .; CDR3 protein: CASSPNPTRNYGYTF; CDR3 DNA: TGTGCCAGCAGCCCTAACCCGACACGGAACTATGGCTACACCTTC
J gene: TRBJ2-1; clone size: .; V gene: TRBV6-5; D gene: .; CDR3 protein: CASSQGGEQFF; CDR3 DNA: TGTGCCAGCAGCCAGGGAGGTGAGCAGTTCTTC
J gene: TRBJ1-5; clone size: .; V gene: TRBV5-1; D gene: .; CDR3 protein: CASSPTSWSDQPQHF; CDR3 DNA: TGCGCCAGCAGCCCAACTAGCTGGTCCGATCAGCCCCAGCATTTT
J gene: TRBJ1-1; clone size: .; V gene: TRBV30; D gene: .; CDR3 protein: CAWSREYTEAFF; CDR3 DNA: TGTGCCTGGAGTAGGGAGTACACTGAAGCTTTCTTT
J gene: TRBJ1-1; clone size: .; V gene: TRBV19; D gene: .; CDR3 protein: CASRTRQGNTEAFF; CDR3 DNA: TGTGCCAGTCGGACGAGGCAGGGGAACACTGAAGCTTTCTTT
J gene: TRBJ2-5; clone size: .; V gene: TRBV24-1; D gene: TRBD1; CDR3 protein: CATSDLTGPRETQYF; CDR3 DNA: TGTGCCACCAGTGATCTGACAGGGCCTCGTGAGACCCAGTACTTC
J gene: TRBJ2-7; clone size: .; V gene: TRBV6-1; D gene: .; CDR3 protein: CASSEWDTLGEQYF; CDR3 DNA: TGTGCCAGCAGTGAATGGGACACTTTGGGCGAGCAGTACTTC
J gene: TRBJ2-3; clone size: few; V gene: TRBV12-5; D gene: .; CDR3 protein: CASGSRPGDTQYF; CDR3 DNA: TGTGCTAGTGGTTCTCGTCCAGGAGATACGCAGTATTTT
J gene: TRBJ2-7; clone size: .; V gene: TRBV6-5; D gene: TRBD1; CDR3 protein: CASRTTGLVNEQYF; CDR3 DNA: TGTGCCAGCAGGACGACAGGGCTGGTAAACGAGCAGTACTTC
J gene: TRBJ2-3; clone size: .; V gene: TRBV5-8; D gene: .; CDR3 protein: CASSQFTDTQYF; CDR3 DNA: TGTGCCAGCAGCCAGTTCACAGATACGCAGTATTTT
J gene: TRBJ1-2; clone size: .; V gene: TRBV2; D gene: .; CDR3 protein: CAYRQGLGYTF; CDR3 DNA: TGTGCCTACCGGCAGGGGCTTGGCTACACCTTC
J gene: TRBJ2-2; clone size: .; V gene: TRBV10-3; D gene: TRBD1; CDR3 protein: CAISARGTGDTGELFF; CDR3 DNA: TGTGCCATCAGTGCTCGGGGGACAGGGGACACCGGGGAGCTGTTTTTT
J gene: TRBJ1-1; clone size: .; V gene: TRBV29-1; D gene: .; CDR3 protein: CSVANRAGDTEAFF; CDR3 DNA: TGCAGCGTCGCCAACAGGGCGGGGGACACTGAAGCTTTCTTT
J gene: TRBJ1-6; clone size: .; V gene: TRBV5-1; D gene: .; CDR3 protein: CASSLGGPQGSSPLHF; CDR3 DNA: TGCGCCAGCAGCTTGGGAGGGCCCCAAGGCAGTTCACCCCTCCACTTT
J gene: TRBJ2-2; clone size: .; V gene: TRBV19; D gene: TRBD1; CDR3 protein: CASKNRDRGRTGELFF; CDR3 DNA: TGTGCCAGTAAGAACCGGGACAGGGGGCGTACCGGGGAGCTGTTTTTT
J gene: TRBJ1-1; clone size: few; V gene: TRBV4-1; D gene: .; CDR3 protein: CASSRYRENTEAFF; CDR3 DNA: TGCGCCAGCAGCCGGTACAGGGAGAACACTGAAGCTTTCTTT
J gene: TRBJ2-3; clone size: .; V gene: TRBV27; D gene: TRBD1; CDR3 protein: CASSPRTGYSTDTQYF; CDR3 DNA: TGTGCCAGCAGTCCGAGGACAGGCTATAGCACAGATACGCAGTATTTT
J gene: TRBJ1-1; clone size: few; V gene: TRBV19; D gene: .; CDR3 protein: CASSVGPGGTAFF; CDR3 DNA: .
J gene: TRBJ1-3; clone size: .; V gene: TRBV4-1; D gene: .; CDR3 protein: CASSQGGDFNSGNTIYF; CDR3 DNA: TGCGCCAGCAGCCAAGGGGGGGACTTTAACTCTGGAAACACCATATATTTT
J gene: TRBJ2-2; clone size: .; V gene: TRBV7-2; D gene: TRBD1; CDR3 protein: CASSFGGQGNTGELFF; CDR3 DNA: TGTGCCAGCAGCTTTGGGGGACAGGGCAACACCGGGGAGCTGTTTTTT
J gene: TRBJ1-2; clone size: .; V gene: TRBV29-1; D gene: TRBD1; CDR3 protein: CSGDQGANYGYTF; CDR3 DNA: TGCAGCGGCGATCAGGGGGCTAACTATGGCTACACCTTC
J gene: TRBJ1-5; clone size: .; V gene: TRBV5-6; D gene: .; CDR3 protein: CASSPTWDKDQPQHF; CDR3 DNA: TGTGCCAGCAGCCCTACATGGGACAAAGATCAGCCCCAGCATTTT
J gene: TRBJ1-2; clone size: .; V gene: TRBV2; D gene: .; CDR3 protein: CASSEYFGYTF; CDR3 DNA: TGTGCCAGCAGTGAATATTTTGGCTACACCTTC
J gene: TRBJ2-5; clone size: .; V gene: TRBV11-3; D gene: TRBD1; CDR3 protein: CASSRGQGLETQYF; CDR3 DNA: TGTGCCAGCAGCCGGGGACAGGGGTTGGAGACCCAGTACTTC
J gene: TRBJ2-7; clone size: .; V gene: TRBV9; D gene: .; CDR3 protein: CASSVGGNAYEQYF; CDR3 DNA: TGTGCCAGCAGCGTAGGAGGAAATGCCTACGAGCAGTACTTC
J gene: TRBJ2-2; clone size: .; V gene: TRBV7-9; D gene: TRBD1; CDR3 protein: CASSRGQGTTRTGELFF; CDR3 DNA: TGTGCCAGCAGCAGGGGACAGGGGACAACGAGGACCGGGGAGCTGTTTTTT
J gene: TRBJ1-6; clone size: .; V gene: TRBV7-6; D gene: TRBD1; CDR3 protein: CASSTGTGVGSPLHF; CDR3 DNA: TGTGCCAGCAGCACCGGGACAGGGGTAGGTTCACCCCTCCACTTT
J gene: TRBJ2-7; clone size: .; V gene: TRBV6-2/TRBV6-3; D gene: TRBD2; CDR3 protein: CASSRRLAGAYEQYF; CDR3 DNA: TGTGCCAGCAGTCGCCGACTAGCGGGGGCCTACGAGCAGTACTTC
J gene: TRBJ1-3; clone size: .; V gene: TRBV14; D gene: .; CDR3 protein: CASSQEGDSGNTIYF; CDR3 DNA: TGTGCCAGCAGCCAAGAGGGCGACTCTGGAAACACCATATATTTT
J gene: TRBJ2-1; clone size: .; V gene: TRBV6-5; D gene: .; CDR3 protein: CASRSTNRNEQFF; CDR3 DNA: TGTGCCAGCAGATCTACCAACAGGAATGAGCAGTTCTTC
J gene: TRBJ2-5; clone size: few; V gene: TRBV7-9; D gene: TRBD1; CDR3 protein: CASSREADRGETQYF; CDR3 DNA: TGTGCCAGCAGCCGTGAGGCCGACAGGGGAGAGACCCAGTACTTC
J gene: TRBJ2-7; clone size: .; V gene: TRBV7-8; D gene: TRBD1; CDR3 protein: CASSPLPGQVTYEQYF; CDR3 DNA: TGTGCCAGCAGCCCTCTCCCCGGACAGGTAACCTACGAGCAGTACTTC
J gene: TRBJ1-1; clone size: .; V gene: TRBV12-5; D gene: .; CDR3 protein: CASGPVGGATEAFF; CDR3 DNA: TGTGCTAGTGGTCCAGTGGGGGGAGCCACTGAAGCTTTCTTT
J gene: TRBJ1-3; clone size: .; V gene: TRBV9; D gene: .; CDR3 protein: CASSVSLASGGNTIYF; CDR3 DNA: TGTGCCAGCAGCGTATCTCTGGCTTCGGGAGGAAACACCATATATTTT
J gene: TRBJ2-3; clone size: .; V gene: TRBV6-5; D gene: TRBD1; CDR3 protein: CASRTGLDTDTQYF; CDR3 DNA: TGTGCCAGTCGGACAGGGTTAGACACAGATACGCAGTATTTT
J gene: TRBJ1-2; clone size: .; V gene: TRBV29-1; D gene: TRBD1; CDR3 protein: CSVETGNYGYTF; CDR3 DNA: TGCAGCGTGGAGACAGGGAACTATGGCTACACCTTC
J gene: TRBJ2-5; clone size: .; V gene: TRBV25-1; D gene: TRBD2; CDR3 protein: CASSDQLAGSRGTQYF; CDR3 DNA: TGTGCCAGCAGTGATCAGCTAGCGGGGAGCCGAGGGACCCAGTACTTC
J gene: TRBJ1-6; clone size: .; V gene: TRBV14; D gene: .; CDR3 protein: CASSQVPTDSSYNSPLHF; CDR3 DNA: TGTGCCAGCAGCCAAGTTCCAACAGACAGCTCCTATAATTCACCCCTCCACTTT
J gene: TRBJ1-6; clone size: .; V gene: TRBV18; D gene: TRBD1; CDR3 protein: CASSQGQYNSPLHF; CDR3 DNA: TGTGCCAGCTCACAGGGACAGTATAATTCACCCCTCCACTTT
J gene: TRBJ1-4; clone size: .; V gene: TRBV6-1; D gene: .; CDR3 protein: CASSGTIRATNEKLFF; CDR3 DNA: TGTGCCAGCAGTGGAACAATCCGGGCAACTAATGAAAAACTGTTTTTT
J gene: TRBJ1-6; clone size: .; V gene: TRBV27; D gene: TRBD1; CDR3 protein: CASRSWTGGSPLHF; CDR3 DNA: TGTGCCAGCAGATCCTGGACAGGGGGTTCACCCCTCCACTTT
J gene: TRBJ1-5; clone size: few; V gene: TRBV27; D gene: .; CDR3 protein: CASTVGASYNQPQHF; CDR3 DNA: TGTGCCAGCACCGTTGGGGCGAGTTACAATCAGCCCCAGCATTTT
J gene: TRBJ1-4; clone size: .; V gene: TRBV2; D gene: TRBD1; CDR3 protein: CASRKGARAEKLFF; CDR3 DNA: TGTGCCAGCAGGAAGGGGGCAAGGGCTGAAAAACTGTTTTTT